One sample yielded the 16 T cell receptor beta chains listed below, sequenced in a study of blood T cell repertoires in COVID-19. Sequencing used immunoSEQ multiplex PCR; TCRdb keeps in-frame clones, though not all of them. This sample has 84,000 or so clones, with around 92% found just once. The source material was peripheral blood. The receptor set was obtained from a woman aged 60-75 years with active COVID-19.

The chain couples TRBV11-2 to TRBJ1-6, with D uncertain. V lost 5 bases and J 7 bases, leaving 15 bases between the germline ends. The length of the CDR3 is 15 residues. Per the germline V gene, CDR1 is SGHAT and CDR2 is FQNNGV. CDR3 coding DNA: TGTGCCAGCAGCCCTAGTGCGGGTTACAATTCACCCCTCCACTTT. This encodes CASSPSAGYNSPLHF.

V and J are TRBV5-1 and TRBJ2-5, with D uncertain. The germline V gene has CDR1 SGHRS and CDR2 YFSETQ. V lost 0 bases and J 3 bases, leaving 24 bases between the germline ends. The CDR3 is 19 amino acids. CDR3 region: CASSLDRVSPWSGKETQYF. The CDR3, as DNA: TGCGCCAGCAGCTTGGACCGGGTTTCTCCCTGGTCTGGTAAAGAGACCCAGTACTTC.

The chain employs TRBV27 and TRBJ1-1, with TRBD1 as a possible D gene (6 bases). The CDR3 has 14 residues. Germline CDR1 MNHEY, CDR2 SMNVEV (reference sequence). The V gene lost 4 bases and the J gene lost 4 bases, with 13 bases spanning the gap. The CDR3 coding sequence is TGTGCCAGCAGTTCACAGGGTATTGGCACTGAAGCTTTCTTT. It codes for CASSSQGIGTEAFF.

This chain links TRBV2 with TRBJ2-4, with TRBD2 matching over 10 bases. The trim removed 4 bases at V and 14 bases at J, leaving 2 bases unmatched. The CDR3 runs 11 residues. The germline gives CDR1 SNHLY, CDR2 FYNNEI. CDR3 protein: CASSGLAGEYF. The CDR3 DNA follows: TGTGCCAGCAGTGGCCTAGCGGGAGAGTACTTC.

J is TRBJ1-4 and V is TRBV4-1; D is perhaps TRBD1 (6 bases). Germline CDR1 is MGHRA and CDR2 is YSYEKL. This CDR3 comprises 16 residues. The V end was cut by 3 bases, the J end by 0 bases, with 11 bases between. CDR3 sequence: CASSQGGQTTNEKLFF. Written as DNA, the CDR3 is TGCGCCAGCAGCCAGGGGGGGCAGACAACTAATGAAAAACTGTTTTTT.

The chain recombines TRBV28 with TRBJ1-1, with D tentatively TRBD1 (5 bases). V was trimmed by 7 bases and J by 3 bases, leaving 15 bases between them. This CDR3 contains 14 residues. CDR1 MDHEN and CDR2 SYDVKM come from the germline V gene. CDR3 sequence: CASKVGGGDTEAFF. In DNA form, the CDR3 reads TGTGCCAGCAAAGTGGGGGGAGGCGACACTGAAGCTTTCTTT.

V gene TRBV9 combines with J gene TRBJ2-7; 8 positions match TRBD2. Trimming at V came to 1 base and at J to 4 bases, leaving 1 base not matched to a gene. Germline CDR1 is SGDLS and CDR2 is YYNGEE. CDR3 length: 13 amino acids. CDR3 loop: CASSVRGGYEQYF. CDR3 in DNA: TGTGCCAGCAGCGTACGGGGGGGATACGAGCAGTACTTC.

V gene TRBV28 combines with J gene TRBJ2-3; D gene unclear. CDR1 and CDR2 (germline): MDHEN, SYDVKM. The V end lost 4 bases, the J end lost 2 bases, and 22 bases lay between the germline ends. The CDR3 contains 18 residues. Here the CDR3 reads CASSYLSEREKDTDTQYF. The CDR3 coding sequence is TGTGCCAGCAGTTATTTAAGTGAGCGAGAAAAAGACACAGATACGCAGTATTTT.

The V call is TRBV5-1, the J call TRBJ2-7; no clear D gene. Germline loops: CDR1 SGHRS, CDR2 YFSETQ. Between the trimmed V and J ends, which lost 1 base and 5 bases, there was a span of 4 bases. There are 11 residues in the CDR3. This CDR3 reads CASSLQDEQYF. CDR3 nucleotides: TGCGCCAGCAGCTTGCAGGACGAGCAGTACTTC.

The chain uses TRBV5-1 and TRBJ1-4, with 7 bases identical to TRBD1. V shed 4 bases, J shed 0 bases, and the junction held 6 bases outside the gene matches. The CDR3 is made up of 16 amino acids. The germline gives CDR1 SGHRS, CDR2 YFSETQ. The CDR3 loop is CASSQIGQATNEKLFF. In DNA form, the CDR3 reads TGCGCCAGCAGCCAGATAGGACAGGCAACTAATGAAAAACTGTTTTTT.

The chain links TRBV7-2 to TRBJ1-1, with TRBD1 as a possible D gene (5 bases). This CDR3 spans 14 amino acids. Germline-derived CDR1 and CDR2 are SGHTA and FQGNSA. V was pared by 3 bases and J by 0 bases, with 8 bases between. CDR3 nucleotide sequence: TGTGCCAGCAGCTTGGCAGGGTTGAACACTGAAGCTTTCTTT. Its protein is CASSLAGLNTEAFF. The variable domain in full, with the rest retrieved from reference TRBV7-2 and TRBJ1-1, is GAGVSQSPSNKVTEKGKDVELRCDPISGHTALYWYRQSLGQGLEFLIYFQGNSAPDKSGLPSDRFSAERTGGSVSTLTIQRTQQEDSAVYLCASSLAGLNTEAFFGQGTRLTVV.

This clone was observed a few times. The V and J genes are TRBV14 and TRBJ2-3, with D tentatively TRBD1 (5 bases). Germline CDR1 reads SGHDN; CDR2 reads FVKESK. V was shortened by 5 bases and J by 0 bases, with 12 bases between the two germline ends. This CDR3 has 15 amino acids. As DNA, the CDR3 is TGTGCCAGCAGCAGGGGCAGGCAAAGCACAGATACGCAGTATTTT. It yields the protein CASSRGRQSTDTQYF.

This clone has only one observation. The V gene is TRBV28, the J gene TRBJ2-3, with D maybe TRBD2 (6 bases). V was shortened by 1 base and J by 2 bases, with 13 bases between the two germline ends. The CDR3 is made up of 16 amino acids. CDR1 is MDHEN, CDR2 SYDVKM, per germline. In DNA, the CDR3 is TGTGCCAGCAGTTTATATGTGGGGGGTATCACAGATACGCAGTATTTT. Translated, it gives CASSLYVGGITDTQYF.

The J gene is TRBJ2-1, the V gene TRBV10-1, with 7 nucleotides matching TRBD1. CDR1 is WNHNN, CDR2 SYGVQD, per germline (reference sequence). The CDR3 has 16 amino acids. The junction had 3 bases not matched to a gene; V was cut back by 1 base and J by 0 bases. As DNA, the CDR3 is TGCGCCAGCAGTGAGTACGGGGACAGCTCCTACAATGAGCAGTTCTTC. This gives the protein CASSEYGDSSYNEQFF.

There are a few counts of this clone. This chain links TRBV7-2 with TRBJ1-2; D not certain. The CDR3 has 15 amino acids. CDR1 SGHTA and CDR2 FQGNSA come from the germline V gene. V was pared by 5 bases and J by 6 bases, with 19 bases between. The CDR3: CASSEIQKFGDGYTF. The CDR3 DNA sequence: TGTGCCAGCAGCGAGATACAGAAGTTCGGGGATGGCTACACCTTC.

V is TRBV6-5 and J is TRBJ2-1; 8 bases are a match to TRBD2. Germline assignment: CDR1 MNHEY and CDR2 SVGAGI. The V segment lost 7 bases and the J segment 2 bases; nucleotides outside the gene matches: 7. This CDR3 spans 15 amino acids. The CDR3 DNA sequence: TGTGCCAGCAAAGCGGGGGCCCTGACCTACAATGAGCAGTTCTTC. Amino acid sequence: CASKAGALTYNEQFF.